This T cell receptor beta chain was sequenced during a study of tumor and adjacent non-tumor tissue in lung cancer. Across the study: The patients, roughly eleven men and 5 women, were 31 to 76 with stage I to III disease.

This CDR3 spans 17 amino acids. Trimming at V came to 7 bases and at J to 2 bases, leaving 17 bases not matched to a gene. Germline CDR1 reads SGHAT; CDR2 reads FQNNGV. RNA was extracted from bulk tissue without any cell sorting. The normal lung tissue was taken more than 3 cm from the tumor edge. Three rounds of nested PCR, following a modified ARM-PCR protocol, produced the TCRbeta library. One entry per CDR3 protein, called by TCRdb with MiXCR from the multiplex PCR reads. Among over 40,000 distinct CDR3 sequences listed, roughly 62% were seen once. The sequence was obtained from a woman aged 40 to 50 with non-small cell lung cancer. Source material: distant non-tumor lung tissue. V is TRBV11-2 and J is TRBJ2-7; 7 bases are shared with TRBD1. CDR3 sequence reads: CASNSPGEWGQTYEQYF. CDR3 DNA: TGTGCCAGCAACTCTCCGGGCGAGTGGGGACAGACCTACGAGCAGTACTTC.